The clone carrying this T cell receptor beta chain was observed a handful of times. Between the trimmed V and J ends, which lost 6 bases and 0 bases, there was a span of 9 bases. The CDR3 loop spans 13 amino acids. Germline CDR1 and CDR2: MNHEY and SVGAGI. These data are taken from a study of beta chain features in type 1 diabetes. cDNA synthesis used the whole RNA isolate, giving expressed TCRB sequences. Here immunoSEQ multiplex PCR was the method, and the copy in TCRdb shows in-frame clones only, minus some. The profile covers around 250,000 clones, with 13% to 15% appearing a single time and about 0.027% taken by the ten largest.

The V gene is TRBV6-5, the J gene TRBJ2-7, with D possibly matching TRBD1 (6 bases). Sequencing was done on a sample of naive CD4+ T cells from blood. The receptor's source is a woman between 40 and 55 years old in good health. The CDR3 region is CASRRGSSYEQYF. The CDR3 nucleotides are TGTGCCAGCAGGAGGGGGAGCTCCTACGAGCAGTACTTC.